Below, 6 T cell receptor beta chains from the same sample are listed, as sequenced in a study of cytomegalovirus exposure and HLA in healthy donors. PCR primers comprised 60 Vbeta and 13 Jbeta primers. Some clones are missing from TCRdb's copy, which holds only in-frame ones; the method was immunoSEQ multiplex PCR. The data show around 160,000 clones, approximately 79% seen once. Sequencing used PBMCs. These receptors were collected from a woman in her thirties or forties in good health and CMV-seropositive.

This clone was seen a few times. The V call is TRBV6-5, the J call TRBJ1-5; a weak D match, TRBD1 (6 bases). V was clipped by 6 bases and J by 4 bases, with 13 bases between them. In germline, CDR1 is MNHEY, CDR2 SVGAGI. CDR3 length: 14 residues. The CDR3 reads CASRRMTGNQPQHF. The DNA of the CDR3 is TGTGCCAGCAGAAGAATGACAGGTAATCAGCCCCAGCATTTT.

This clone was detected only a few times. This chain links TRBV13 with TRBJ2-2, with 12 bases lining up with TRBD2. CDR1 is PRHDT and CDR2 is FYEKMQ in the germline V gene (reference sequence). The CDR3 runs 16 residues. With V trimmed by 4 bases and J by 1 base, 1 base remained unmatched. CDR3 bases: TGTGCCAGCAGCTCGGGACTAGCGGGGAACACCGGGGAGCTGTTTTTT. Protein sequence: CASSSGLAGNTGELFF. Filled out from reference TRBV13 and TRBJ2-2, the complete variable domain reads AAGVIQSPRHLIKEKRETATLKCYPIPRHDTVYWYQQGPGQDPQFLISFYEKMQSDKGSIPDRFSAQQFSDYHSELNMSSLELGDSALYFCASSSGLAGNTGELFFGEGSRLTVL.

The chain joins TRBV7-6 to TRBJ2-5; no definite D call. Germline lookup yields CDR1 SGHVS and CDR2 FNYEAQ. V dropped 2 bases and J dropped 5 bases, with 6 bases sitting between them. This CDR3 has 12 residues. This CDR3 reads CASSLIAETQYF. In DNA, the CDR3 is TGTGCCAGCAGCTTAATCGCGGAGACCCAGTACTTC.

The chain joins TRBV6-1 to TRBJ1-1; D is possibly TRBD1 (6 bases). V shed 8 bases and J shed 2 bases, with 18 bases lying between them. Germline assignment: CDR1 MNHNS and CDR2 SASEGT. The CDR3 spans 15 residues. The CDR3 protein is CASGRDTKQNTEAFF. The CDR3 DNA reads TGTGCCAGCGGGAGGGACACCAAGCAAAACACTGAAGCTTTCTTT.

This clone has more than one count but fewer than ten. The gene calls are TRBV5-6 and TRBJ2-7, with D tentatively TRBD1 (6 bases). Germline V gene sequence: CDR1 SGHDT, CDR2 YYEEEE. Between the trimmed V and J ends, which lost 0 bases and 6 bases, there was a span of 10 bases. The CDR3 spans 13 residues. CDR3 loop: CASSLEPGVEQYF. In nucleotides, the CDR3 is TGTGCCAGCAGCTTGGAGCCAGGGGTCGAGCAGTACTTC.

The V call is TRBV4-1, the J call TRBJ1-6, with D hard to call. This CDR3 contains 15 residues. Trimming removed 1 base from V and 9 bases from J, with 13 bases in between. Looked up from germline, CDR1 is MGHRA and CDR2 is YSYEKL. The CDR3: CASSQGDSRGSPLHF. The CDR3 DNA follows: TGCGCCAGCAGCCAAGGAGATTCCCGGGGTTCACCCCTCCACTTT.